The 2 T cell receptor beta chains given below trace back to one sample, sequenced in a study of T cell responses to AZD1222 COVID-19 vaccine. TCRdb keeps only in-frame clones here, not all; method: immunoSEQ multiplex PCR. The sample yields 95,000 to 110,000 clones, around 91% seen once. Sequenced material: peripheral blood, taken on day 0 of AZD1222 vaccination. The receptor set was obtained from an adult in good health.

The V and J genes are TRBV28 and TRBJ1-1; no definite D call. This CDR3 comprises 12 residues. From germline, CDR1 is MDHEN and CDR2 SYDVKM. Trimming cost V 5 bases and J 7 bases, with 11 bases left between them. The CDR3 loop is CASSDRGFEAFF. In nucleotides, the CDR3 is TGTGCCAGCAGTGACCGGGGTTTTGAAGCTTTCTTT.

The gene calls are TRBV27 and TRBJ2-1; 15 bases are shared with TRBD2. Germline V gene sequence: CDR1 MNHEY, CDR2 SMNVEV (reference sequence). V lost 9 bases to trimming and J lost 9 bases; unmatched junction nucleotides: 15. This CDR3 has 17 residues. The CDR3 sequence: CASRTSGGAIQVGEQFF. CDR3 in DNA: TGTGCCAGTCGGACTAGCGGGGGGGCCATTCAAGTTGGTGAGCAGTTCTTC.